The clone carrying this TCR beta chain was counted a few times. Its antigen is still unknown. These data belong to a study of cytomegalovirus exposure and HLA in healthy donors. About the research overall: The approximately 120 validation repertoires, a later analysis reported, used the same platform as the 666 first-cohort repertoires.

The study's findings and limits: Specificity of three CMV-associated chains for CMV antigens was verified in vitro.

The assay was immunoSEQ multiplex PCR, and TCRdb's table has in-frame clones only and misses some. The table records hundreds of thousands of clones, 87% of them present only once. The CDR3 totals 12 residues. Trimming pared 1 base from V and 9 bases from J, leaving 7 bases between. From germline, CDR1 is SGHTA and CDR2 FQGNSA. The sample taken for sequencing was PBMCs. The sequence came from a young man in good health and CMV-seropositive. The rearrangement uses TRBV7-2 and TRBJ1-3; no clear D gene. For the CDR3, the DNA is TGTGCCAGCAGCTTAGGACCCTCCACCATATATTTT. It yields the protein CASSLGPSTIYF.